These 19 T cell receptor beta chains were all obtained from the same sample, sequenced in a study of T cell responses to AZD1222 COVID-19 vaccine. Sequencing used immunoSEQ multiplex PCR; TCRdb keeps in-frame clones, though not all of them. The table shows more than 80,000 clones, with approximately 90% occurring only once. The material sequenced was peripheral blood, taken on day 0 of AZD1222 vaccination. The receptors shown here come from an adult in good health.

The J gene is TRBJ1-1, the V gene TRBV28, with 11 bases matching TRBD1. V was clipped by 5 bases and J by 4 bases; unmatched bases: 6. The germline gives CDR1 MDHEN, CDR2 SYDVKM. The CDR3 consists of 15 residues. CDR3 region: CASSIRTGGTTEAFF. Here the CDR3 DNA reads TGTGCCAGCAGTATCCGGACAGGGGGCACCACTGAAGCTTTCTTT.

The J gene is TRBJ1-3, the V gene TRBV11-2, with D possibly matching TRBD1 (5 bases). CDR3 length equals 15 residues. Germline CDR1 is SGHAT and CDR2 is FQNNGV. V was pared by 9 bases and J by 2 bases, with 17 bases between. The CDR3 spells CASRRIGATGNTIYF. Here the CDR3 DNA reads TGTGCCAGTCGAAGAATCGGGGCTACTGGAAACACCATATATTTT.

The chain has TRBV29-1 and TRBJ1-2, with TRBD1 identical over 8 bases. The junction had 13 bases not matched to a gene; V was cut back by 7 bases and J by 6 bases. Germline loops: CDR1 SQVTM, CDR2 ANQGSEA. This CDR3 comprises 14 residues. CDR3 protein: CSAVLPGGFNGYTF. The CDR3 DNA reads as TGCAGCGCCGTTCTTCCAGGGGGCTTTAATGGCTACACCTTC.

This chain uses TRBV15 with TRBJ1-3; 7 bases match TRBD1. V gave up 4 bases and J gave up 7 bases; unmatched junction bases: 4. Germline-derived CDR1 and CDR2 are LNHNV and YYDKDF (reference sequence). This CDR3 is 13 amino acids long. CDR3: CATSIGGENTIYF. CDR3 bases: TGTGCCACCAGCATAGGGGGCGAGAACACCATATATTTT.

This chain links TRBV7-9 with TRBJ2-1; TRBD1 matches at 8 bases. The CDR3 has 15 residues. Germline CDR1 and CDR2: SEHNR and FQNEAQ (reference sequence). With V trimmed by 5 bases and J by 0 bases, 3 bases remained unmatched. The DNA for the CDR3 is TGTGCCAGCAGCCCAGGGGGCGGCTCCTACAATGAGCAGTTCTTC. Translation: CASSPGGGSYNEQFF. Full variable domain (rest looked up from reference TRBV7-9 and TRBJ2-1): DTGVSQNPRHKITKRGQNVTFRCDPISEHNRLYWYRQTLGQGPEFLTYFQNEAQLEKSRLLSDRFSAERPKGSFSTLEIQRTEQGDSAMYLCASSPGGGSYNEQFFGPGTRLTVL.

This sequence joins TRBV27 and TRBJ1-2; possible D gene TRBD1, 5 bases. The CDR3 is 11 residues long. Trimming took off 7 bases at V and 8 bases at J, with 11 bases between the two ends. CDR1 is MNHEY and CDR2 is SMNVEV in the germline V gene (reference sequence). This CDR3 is CASNGGRGYTF. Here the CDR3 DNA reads TGTGCCAGCAACGGGGGAAGGGGCTACACCTTC.

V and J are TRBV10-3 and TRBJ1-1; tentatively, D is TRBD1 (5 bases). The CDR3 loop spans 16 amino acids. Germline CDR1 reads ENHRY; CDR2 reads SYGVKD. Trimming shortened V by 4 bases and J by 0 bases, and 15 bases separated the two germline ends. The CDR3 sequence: CAISVGGGRLNTEAFF. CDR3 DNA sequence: TGTGCCATCAGTGTGGGGGGGGGACGGTTGAACACTGAAGCTTTCTTT.

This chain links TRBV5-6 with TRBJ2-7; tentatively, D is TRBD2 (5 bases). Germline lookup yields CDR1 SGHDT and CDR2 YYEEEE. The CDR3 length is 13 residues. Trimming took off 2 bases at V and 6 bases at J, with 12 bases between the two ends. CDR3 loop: CASSFPAGLEQYF. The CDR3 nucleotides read TGTGCCAGCAGCTTTCCCGCGGGTCTCGAGCAGTACTTC.

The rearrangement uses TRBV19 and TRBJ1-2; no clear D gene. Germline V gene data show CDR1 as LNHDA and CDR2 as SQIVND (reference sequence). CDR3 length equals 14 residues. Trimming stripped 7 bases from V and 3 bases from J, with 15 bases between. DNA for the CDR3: TGTGCCAGTACCATGGGCAGGAGTTACTATGGCTACACCTTC. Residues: CASTMGRSYYGYTF.

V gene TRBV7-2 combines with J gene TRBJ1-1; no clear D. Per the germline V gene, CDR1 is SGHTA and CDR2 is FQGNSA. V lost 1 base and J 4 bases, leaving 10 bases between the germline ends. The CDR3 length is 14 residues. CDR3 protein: CASSLGGSVTEAFF. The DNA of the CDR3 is TGTGCCAGCAGCTTAGGCGGGTCGGTCACTGAAGCTTTCTTT.

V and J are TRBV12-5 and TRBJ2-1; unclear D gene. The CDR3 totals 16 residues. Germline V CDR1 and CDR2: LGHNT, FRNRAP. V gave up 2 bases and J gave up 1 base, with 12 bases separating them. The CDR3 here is CASGLRTPRSYNEQFF. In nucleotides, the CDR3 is TGTGCTAGTGGTTTGAGAACTCCTCGTTCCTACAATGAGCAGTTCTTC.

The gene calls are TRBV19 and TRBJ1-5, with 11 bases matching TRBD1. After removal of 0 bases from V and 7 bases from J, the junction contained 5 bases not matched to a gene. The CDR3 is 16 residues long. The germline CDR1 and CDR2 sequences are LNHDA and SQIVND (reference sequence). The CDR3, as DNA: TGTGCCAGTAGTATAGAAGGACAGGGGGCGTACCAGCCCCAGCATTTT. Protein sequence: CASSIEGQGAYQPQHF.

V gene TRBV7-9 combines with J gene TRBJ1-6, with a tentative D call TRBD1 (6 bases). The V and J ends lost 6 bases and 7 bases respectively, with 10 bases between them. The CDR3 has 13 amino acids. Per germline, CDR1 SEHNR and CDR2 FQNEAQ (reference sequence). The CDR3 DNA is TGTGCCAGCAGGGAAGGACAGAATTCACCCCTCCACTTT. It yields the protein CASREGQNSPLHF.

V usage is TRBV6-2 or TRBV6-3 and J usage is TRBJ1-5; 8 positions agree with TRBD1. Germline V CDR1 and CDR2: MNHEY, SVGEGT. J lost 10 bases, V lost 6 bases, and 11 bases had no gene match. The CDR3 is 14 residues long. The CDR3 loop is CASSSPGQVGPQHF. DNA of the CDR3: TGTGCCAGCAGCTCTCCGGGACAGGTAGGTCCCCAGCATTTT.

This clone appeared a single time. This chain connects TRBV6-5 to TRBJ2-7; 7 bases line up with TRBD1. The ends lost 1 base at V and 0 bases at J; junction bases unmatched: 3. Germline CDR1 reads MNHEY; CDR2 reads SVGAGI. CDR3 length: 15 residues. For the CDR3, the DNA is TGTGCCAGCAGTTACTACCGGGACAGCTCCTACGAGCAGTACTTC. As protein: CASSYYRDSSYEQYF.

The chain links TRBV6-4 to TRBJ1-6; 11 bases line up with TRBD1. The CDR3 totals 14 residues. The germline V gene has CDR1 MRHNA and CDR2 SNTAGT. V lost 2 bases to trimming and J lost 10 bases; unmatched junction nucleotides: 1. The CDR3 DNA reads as TGTGCCAGCAGTGACAGGACAGGGGGCTCACCCCTCCACTTT. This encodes CASSDRTGGSPLHF.

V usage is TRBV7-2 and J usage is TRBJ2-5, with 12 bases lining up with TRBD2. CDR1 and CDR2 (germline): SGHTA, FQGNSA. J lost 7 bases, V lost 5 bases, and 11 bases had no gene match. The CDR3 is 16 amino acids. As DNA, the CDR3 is TGTGCCAGCAGCCCCCGACTAGCGGGGGTTTACGGGACCCAGTACTTC. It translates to CASSPRLAGVYGTQYF.

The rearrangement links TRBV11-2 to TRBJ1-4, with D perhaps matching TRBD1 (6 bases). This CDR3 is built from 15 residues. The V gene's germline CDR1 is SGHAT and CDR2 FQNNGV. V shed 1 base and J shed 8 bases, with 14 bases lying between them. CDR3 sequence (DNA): TGTGCCAGCAGCTTAGCGGGGGCAGCAACGGAAAAACTGTTTTTT. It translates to CASSLAGAATEKLFF.

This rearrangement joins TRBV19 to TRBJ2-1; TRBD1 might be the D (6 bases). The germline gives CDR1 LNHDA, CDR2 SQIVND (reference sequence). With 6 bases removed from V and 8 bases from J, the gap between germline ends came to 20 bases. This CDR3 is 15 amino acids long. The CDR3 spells CASRFLGQGSDEQFF. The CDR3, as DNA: TGTGCCAGTAGATTCCTCGGGCAGGGGAGCGATGAGCAGTTCTTC. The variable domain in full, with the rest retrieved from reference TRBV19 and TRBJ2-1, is DGGITQSPKYLFRKEGQNVTLSCEQNLNHDAMYWYRQDPGQGLRLIYYSQIVNDFQKGDIAEGYSVSREKKESFPLTVTSAQKNPTAFYLCASRFLGQGSDEQFFGPGTRLTVL.